The 27 T cell receptor beta chains listed next were all sequenced from one sample in a study of OX40 agonist ivuxolimab in advanced cancers. Sequencing used immunoSEQ multiplex PCR; TCRdb keeps in-frame clones, though not all of them. The sample comprises 25,000 to 30,000 clones, around four fifths of which are singletons, and roughly an eighth rests with the top ten. Material: CD4+ or CD8+ T cells sorted from blood, obtained in a trial of the OX40 agonist ivuxolimab. The receptors shown here come from an adult with an advanced solid tumor such as melanoma, head and neck, liver or kidney cancer.

The chain has TRBV18 and TRBJ2-5, with 7 bases aligning to TRBD1. The germline V gene has CDR1 KGHSH and CDR2 LQKENI. The CDR3 consists of 17 residues. V was clipped by 0 bases and J by 2 bases; unmatched bases: 9. The CDR3 loop is CASSPPGWSTGQETQYF. The CDR3, as DNA: TGTGCCAGCTCACCACCAGGTTGGTCGACAGGGCAAGAGACCCAGTACTTC. Complete variable domain (other parts from reference TRBV18 and TRBJ2-5): NAGVMQNPRHLVRRRGQEARLRCSPMKGHSHVYWYRQLPEEGLKFMVYLQKENIIDESGMPKERFSAEFPKEGPSILRIQQVVRGDSAAYFCASSPPGWSTGQETQYFGPGTRLLVL.

V and J are TRBV5-6 and TRBJ1-5; D remains unclear. The CDR3 covers 15 residues. V gave up 0 bases and J gave up 0 bases, with 7 bases separating them. Germline V gives CDR1 SGHDT, CDR2 YYEEEE. As DNA, the CDR3 is TGTGCCAGCAGCTTGGGTCGGGTTAGCAATCAGCCCCAGCATTTT. The encoded protein is CASSLGRVSNQPQHF.

The chain carries TRBV4-3 and TRBJ1-6, with 7 bases aligning to TRBD1. The CDR3 runs 15 residues. V shed 4 bases and J 4 bases; nucleotides not matched to a gene: 4. Per the germline V gene, CDR1 is LGHNA and CDR2 is YSLEER. The CDR3 sequence is CASSPLDRYNSPLHF. The CDR3 nucleotides are TGCGCCAGCAGCCCCCTGGACAGGTATAATTCACCCCTCCACTTT.

This chain connects TRBV7-3 to TRBJ2-1, with D possibly being TRBD1 or TRBD2 (5 bases each). V was trimmed by 5 bases and J by 6 bases, leaving 14 bases between them. The germline V gene encodes CDR1 SGHTA and CDR2 FQGTGA. The CDR3 loop spans 14 amino acids. The CDR3 DNA is TGTGCCAGCAGCGGATCCGGGACCACCAATGAGCAGTTCTTC. This sequence encodes CASSGSGTTNEQFF.

This chain joins TRBV9 and TRBJ2-1; D is unclear. V lost 4 bases and J lost 2, with 13 bases in between. The CDR3 has 15 residues. Germline V CDR1 and CDR2: SGDLS, YYNGEE. The CDR3 sequence is CASSRVEGTYNEQFF. Written as DNA, the CDR3 is TGTGCCAGCAGCAGGGTCGAAGGGACCTACAATGAGCAGTTCTTC.

The chain joins TRBV9 to TRBJ2-5, with 13 positions matching TRBD2. Looked up from germline, CDR1 is SGDLS and CDR2 is YYNGEE. CDR3 length: 16 amino acids. After removal of 3 bases from V and 2 bases from J, the junction contained 4 bases not matched to a gene. The CDR3 bases are TGTGCCAGCAGCGAGGGGGGACTAGCGGGACAAGAGACCCAGTACTTC. This gives the protein CASSEGGLAGQETQYF.

Only a few counts were recorded for this clone. This rearrangement joins TRBV29-1 to TRBJ2-1, with D unclear. The CDR3 covers 15 residues. Germline assignment: CDR1 SQVTM and CDR2 ANQGSEA. The V gene lost 0 bases and the J gene lost 0 bases, with 9 bases spanning the gap. DNA for the CDR3: TGCAGCGTTGAAGAGGGGTTTGGCTCCTACAATGAGCAGTTCTTC. This gives the protein CSVEEGFGSYNEQFF.

The chain recombines TRBV5-6 with TRBJ1-2; perhaps TRBD1 as D (5 bases). The germline V gene encodes CDR1 SGHDT and CDR2 YYEEEE. The CDR3 contains 14 residues. V shed 5 bases and J shed 8 bases, with 19 bases lying between them. The CDR3 coding sequence is TGTGCCAGCAGACCAGGTTGGGGGAAACGGGGCTACACCTTC. Protein product: CASRPGWGKRGYTF.

The rearrangement links TRBV4-1 to TRBJ1-2; 8 nucleotides match TRBD1. CDR1 and CDR2 from the germline V gene are MGHRA and YSYEKL. V dropped 2 bases and J dropped 7; count of bases not matched to a gene: 6. The CDR3 consists of 14 residues. The CDR3 nucleotides are TGCGCCAGCAGCCAAATGACAGGGGAGAGTGGCTACACCTTC. This gives the protein CASSQMTGESGYTF.

V gene TRBV18 combines with J gene TRBJ1-1; D perhaps matches TRBD1 (5 bases). CDR1 and CDR2 (germline): KGHSH, LQKENI. The V end was cut by 2 bases, the J end by 6 bases, with 7 bases between. The CDR3 runs to 12 residues. CDR3 protein: CASSPVGAEAFF. Here the CDR3 DNA reads TGTGCCAGCTCACCAGTAGGGGCTGAAGCTTTCTTT.

The chain links TRBV19 to TRBJ1-2, with 8 bases that match TRBD1. V dropped 4 bases and J dropped 4; count of bases not matched to a gene: 17. Germline loops: CDR1 LNHDA, CDR2 SQIVND (reference sequence). The CDR3 sequence is 18 residues long. The CDR3 DNA reads as TGTGCCAGTAGTACCTTCCCGGGACAGGAAGGCGGGTCCTATGGCTACACCTTC. Protein product: CASSTFPGQEGGSYGYTF.

The chain couples TRBV5-1 to TRBJ2-4, with no clear D. The ends were cut back, 0 bases at V and 0 bases at J, with 10 bases in the middle. Germline V gives CDR1 SGHRS, CDR2 YFSETQ. The CDR3 has 16 residues. The CDR3 protein is CASSLGVRLAKNIQYF. CDR3 DNA: TGCGCCAGCAGCTTGGGGGTGAGACTAGCCAAAAACATTCAGTACTTC.

V usage is TRBV27 and J usage is TRBJ2-1, with D possibly matching TRBD1 (6 bases). The CDR3 extends over 13 amino acids. The V and J ends lost 4 bases and 7 bases respectively, with 11 bases between them. Germline values: CDR1 MNHEY, CDR2 SMNVEV (reference sequence). CDR3 sequence (DNA): TGTGCCAGCAGTTCCGGGACATTTAATGAGCAGTTCTTC. It specifies CASSSGTFNEQFF.

This chain connects TRBV2 to TRBJ2-7; tentatively, D is TRBD2 (5 bases). This CDR3 is 13 amino acids long. Germline V gene lookup returns CDR1 SNHLY and CDR2 FYNNEI. Deletions cut 0 bases from V and 6 bases from J, with 9 bases between. Written as DNA, the CDR3 is TGTGCCAGCAGTGAAGCTTGGGAGTCCGAGCAGTACTTC. It codes for CASSEAWESEQYF. Complete variable domain (other parts from reference TRBV2 and TRBJ2-7): EPEVTQTPSHQVTQMGQEVILRCVPISNHLYFYWYRQILGQKVEFLVSFYNNEISEKSEIFDDQFSVERPDGSNFTLKIRSTKLEDSAMYFCASSEAWESEQYFGPGTRLTVT.

In this sample, this clone turned up once. The gene calls are TRBV29-1 and TRBJ2-7; D not certain. In germline, CDR1 is SQVTM, CDR2 ANQGSEA. Trimming shortened V by 6 bases and J by 3 bases, and 18 bases separated the two germline ends. The CDR3 is 14 residues long. CDR3 loop: CSVSPGDRSYEQYF. The CDR3 nucleotides read TGCAGCGTGTCCCCAGGAGATCGAAGCTACGAGCAGTACTTC.

The rearrangement joins TRBV29-1 to TRBJ2-3; TRBD2 aligns across 13 bases. The germline gives CDR1 SQVTM, CDR2 ANQGSEA. The CDR3 length is 16 residues. Trimming removed 3 bases from V and 2 bases from J; junction bases left unmatched: 5. For the CDR3, the DNA is TGCAGCGTTGAGGGACTAGCGGGGAGAAACACAGATACGCAGTATTTT. Amino acid sequence: CSVEGLAGRNTDTQYF.

This chain links TRBV12-5 with TRBJ2-7, with 11 bases fitting TRBD1. Germline V gene lookup returns CDR1 LGHNT and CDR2 FRNRAP. There are 17 residues in the CDR3. The trim removed 0 bases at V and 4 bases at J, leaving 8 bases unmatched. The CDR3 is CASGLVVRTGGEYEQYF. Written as DNA, the CDR3 is TGTGCTAGTGGTTTGGTAGTACGGACAGGGGGCGAGTACGAGCAGTACTTC.

This clone was detected once. The chain uses TRBV19 and TRBJ2-1; TRBD1 aligns across 7 bases. The J segment lost 4 bases and the V segment lost 7 bases, leaving 7 bases of the junction unmatched. CDR3 length: 14 residues. CDR1 is LNHDA and CDR2 is SQIVND in the germline V gene (reference sequence). In DNA, the CDR3 is TGTGCCAGTACCCCTCAGGGGGTGTACAATGAGCAGTTCTTC. This sequence encodes CASTPQGVYNEQFF.

The chain joins TRBV2 to TRBJ1-1; D ambiguous. With 2 bases removed from V and 7 bases from J, the gap between germline ends came to 5 bases. Germline CDR1 SNHLY, CDR2 FYNNEI. The CDR3 is 11 residues long. The CDR3 DNA sequence: TGTGCCAGCAGTGAAATGCATGAAGCTTTCTTT. Amino acid sequence: CASSEMHEAFF.

The V call is TRBV7-2, the J call TRBJ2-3, with TRBD2 identical over 7 bases. The V gene end was trimmed by 4 bases and the J gene end by 4 bases; junction bases not matched to a gene: 5. Germline values: CDR1 SGHTA, CDR2 FQGNSA. CDR3 size: 14 residues. In nucleotides, the CDR3 is TGTGCCAGCAGCTCAGGACTAGGGGCAGATACGCAGTATTTT. Translating it yields CASSSGLGADTQYF.

This chain joins TRBV27 and TRBJ1-1; the D is unclear. The CDR3 sequence is 14 residues long. Trimming left V 0 bases short and J 3 bases short, with 8 bases between. Germline CDR1 and CDR2: MNHEY and SMNVEV (reference sequence). CDR3 in DNA: TGTGCCAGCAGTTTATCGAATGCTTACACTGAAGCTTTCTTT. Translation gives CASSLSNAYTEAFF.

This chain connects TRBV27 to TRBJ1-1; tentative D call: TRBD1 (6 bases). The CDR3 contains 14 residues. The V and J ends lost 5 bases and 1 base respectively, with 11 bases between them. Germline CDR1 is MNHEY and CDR2 is SMNVEV (reference sequence). The CDR3 DNA reads as TGTGCCAGCAGTGGTTGGACAGAGAACACTGAAGCTTTCTTT. Residues: CASSGWTENTEAFF.

By share, this clone counts as medium-sized. V is TRBV9 and J is TRBJ2-1; D not certain. The germline V gene has CDR1 SGDLS and CDR2 YYNGEE. The CDR3 length is 13 residues. V lost 3 bases and J 1 base, leaving 5 bases between the germline ends. CDR3 sequence reads: CASSEQSYNEQFF. The CDR3 DNA reads as TGTGCCAGCAGCGAACAGTCCTACAATGAGCAGTTCTTC.

CDR3 sequence: CASAAGVGISYEQYF. The CDR3 DNA follows: TGTGCCAGTGCCGCTGGGGTTGGTATCTCCTACGAGCAGTACTTC. V and J are TRBV19 and TRBJ2-7; D uncertain. Germline values: CDR1 LNHDA, CDR2 SQIVND (reference sequence). Between the trimmed V and J ends, which lost 8 bases and 0 bases, there was a span of 17 bases. The CDR3 is made up of 15 amino acids.

In its sample, this clone was seen once. The rearrangement uses TRBV5-1 and TRBJ2-5, with D perhaps matching TRBD1 (5 bases). V gave up 3 bases and J gave up 5 bases, with 17 bases separating them. The CDR3 has 15 residues. The germline gives CDR1 SGHRS, CDR2 YFSETQ. The DNA of the CDR3 is TGCGCCAGCAGCTCATACAGGTCCCTCGGGGAGACCCAGTACTTC. Translation: CASSSYRSLGETQYF.

The chain is built from TRBV6-5 and TRBJ1-2; the D is unclear. Germline loops: CDR1 MNHEY, CDR2 SVGAGI. V was trimmed by 0 bases and J by 4 bases, leaving 12 bases between them. The CDR3 spans 15 residues. The CDR3: CASSYSVSSGYGYTF. The CDR3 DNA is TGTGCCAGCAGTTACTCGGTCTCAAGCGGCTATGGCTACACCTTC.

V usage is TRBV25-1 and J usage is TRBJ1-1; 9 bases line up with TRBD1. Germline-derived CDR1 and CDR2 are MGHDK and SYGVNS. The length of the CDR3 is 15 residues. V trimming: 3 bases; J trimming: 8 bases; junction bases outside the gene matches: 10. CDR3 bases: TGTGCCAGCAGTGAGGGACAGGGCGATGTTCGGGAAGCTTTCTTT. This gives the protein CASSEGQGDVREAFF.